What follows are 12 T cell receptor beta chains derived from one specimen sequenced in a study of T cell changes during pregnancy in multiple sclerosis. Using immunoSEQ multiplex PCR, the repertoire was profiled, and TCRdb retains in-frame clones only, with some absent. The table includes tens of thousands of clones, 85% to 95% detected once. The sequenced sample was CD4+ T cells from peripheral blood mononuclear cells, obtained in the second trimester of pregnancy. The receptors come from a female donor with multiple sclerosis, enrolled in a pregnancy study.

The chain uses TRBV5-4 and TRBJ2-7; 7 nucleotides match TRBD2. V was clipped by 1 base and J by 0 bases; unmatched bases: 4. CDR1 is SGHNT and CDR2 is YYREEE in the germline V gene (reference sequence). The CDR3 covers 15 residues. The CDR3 region is CASSLSRGSSYEQYF. The CDR3 DNA follows: TGTGCCAGCAGCTTGTCTCGCGGGAGCTCCTACGAGCAGTACTTC.

The gene calls are TRBV28 and TRBJ1-1; no definite D call. The CDR3 runs to 12 residues. The V gene's germline CDR1 is MDHEN and CDR2 SYDVKM. Trimming took off 2 bases at V and 2 bases at J, with 3 bases between the two ends. The CDR3 reads CASSLRNTEAFF. The DNA of the CDR3 is TGTGCCAGCAGTTTACGTAACACTGAAGCTTTCTTT.

This clone was recorded only once. This chain connects TRBV27 to TRBJ1-4, with D perhaps TRBD1 (5 bases). Germline lookup yields CDR1 MNHEY and CDR2 SMNVEV (reference sequence). The CDR3 sequence is 17 residues long. The germline V and J ends were trimmed by 3 bases and 0 bases, with 14 bases remaining between them. CDR3 sequence: CASSFRQGGATNEKLFF. The CDR3 region has the DNA TGTGCCAGCAGTTTCCGGCAGGGAGGTGCAACTAATGAAAAACTGTTTTTT.

The rearrangement uses TRBV4-1 and TRBJ1-3; possible D gene TRBD1, 6 bases. The V end lost 0 bases, the J end lost 0 bases, and 15 bases lay between the germline ends. The CDR3 has 18 amino acids. In germline, CDR1 is MGHRA, CDR2 YSYEKL. The DNA for the CDR3 is TGCGCCAGCAGCCAAGAGTGGGGACATGCAAGCTCTGGAAACACCATATATTTT. Translation: CASSQEWGHASSGNTIYF.

The V call is TRBV27, the J call TRBJ2-7; TRBD2 matches 7 bases. The V and J ends lost 6 bases and 6 bases, in that order; junction bases with no gene match: 11. In germline, CDR1 is MNHEY, CDR2 SMNVEV (reference sequence). The CDR3 extends over 14 amino acids. This chain's CDR3 is CASRFRGLVSEQYF. CDR3 DNA sequence: TGTGCCAGCAGATTTCGCGGACTAGTCAGCGAGCAGTACTTC.

V and J are TRBV5-5 and TRBJ2-1, with 7 bases fitting TRBD2. CDR1 is SGHKS and CDR2 is YYEKEE in the germline V gene (reference sequence). After removal of 5 bases from V and 9 bases from J, the junction contained 5 bases not matched to a gene. There are 12 residues in the CDR3. The DNA for the CDR3 is TGTGCCAGCAGAGGACTAGGGCTTGAGCAGTTCTTC. This sequence encodes CASRGLGLEQFF.

The chain employs TRBV19 and TRBJ2-5, with 8 bases that match TRBD1. In germline, CDR1 is LNHDA, CDR2 SQIVND (reference sequence). The CDR3 spans 14 residues. Germline trimming cut 3 bases from V and 5 bases from J; bases unmatched to any gene: 5. The CDR3 here is CASSIRTGRETQYF. The CDR3 region has the DNA TGTGCCAGTAGTATCAGGACAGGGCGGGAGACCCAGTACTTC.

The DNA of the CDR3 is TGTGCCAGCAGCTTAGGACAGTCGAACACTGAAGCTTTCTTT. The encoded protein is CASSLGQSNTEAFF. The chain carries TRBV7-9 and TRBJ1-1, with D tentatively TRBD1 (5 bases). There are 14 residues in the CDR3. Germline CDR1 SEHNR, CDR2 FQNEAQ (reference sequence). Trimming cost V 1 base and J 1 base, with 7 bases left between them.

This chain uses TRBV5-1 with TRBJ1-2; the D is unclear. This CDR3 spans 15 amino acids. V was cut by 0 bases and J by 2 bases, with 11 bases left in between. Germline V gene data show CDR1 as SGHRS and CDR2 as YFSETQ. The CDR3 here is CASSLDGSSNYGYTF. The DNA of the CDR3 is TGCGCCAGCAGCTTGGATGGCAGTTCAAACTATGGCTACACCTTC.

The rearrangement uses TRBV5-1 and TRBJ1-2; TRBD1 matches at 7 bases. After removal of 0 bases from V and 8 bases from J, the junction contained 4 bases not matched to a gene. The CDR3 runs 13 residues. Germline-derived CDR1 and CDR2 are SGHRS and YFSETQ. CDR3 region: CASSLGAGGGYTF. The CDR3 DNA follows: TGCGCCAGCAGCTTGGGCGCAGGGGGAGGCTACACCTTC. Full variable domain (rest looked up from reference TRBV5-1 and TRBJ1-2): KAGVTQTPRYLIKTRGQQVTLSCSPISGHRSVSWYQQTPGQGLQFLFEYFSETQRNKGNFPGRFSGRQFSNSRSEMNVSTLELGDSALYLCASSLGAGGGYTFGSGTRLTVV.

This clone was seen more than once but under ten times. This sequence joins TRBV30 and TRBJ1-2; D is perhaps TRBD1 (6 bases). The CDR3 is 13 residues long. Germline V gives CDR1 GTSNPN, CDR2 SVGIG (reference sequence). Trimming removed 3 bases from V and 4 bases from J, with 12 bases in between. The CDR3 protein is CAWRPTGFYGYTF. Here the CDR3 DNA reads TGTGCCTGGAGGCCTACAGGGTTCTATGGCTACACCTTC.

The V call is TRBV27, the J call TRBJ2-5; 9 nucleotides match TRBD2. The V gene's germline CDR1 is MNHEY and CDR2 SMNVEV (reference sequence). The length of the CDR3 is 15 residues. The ends lost 4 bases at V and 5 bases at J; junction bases unmatched: 8. The CDR3 DNA follows: TGTGCCAGCAGTTCCTTAGCGGGAGTAAGGGAGACCCAGTACTTC. It encodes CASSSLAGVRETQYF.